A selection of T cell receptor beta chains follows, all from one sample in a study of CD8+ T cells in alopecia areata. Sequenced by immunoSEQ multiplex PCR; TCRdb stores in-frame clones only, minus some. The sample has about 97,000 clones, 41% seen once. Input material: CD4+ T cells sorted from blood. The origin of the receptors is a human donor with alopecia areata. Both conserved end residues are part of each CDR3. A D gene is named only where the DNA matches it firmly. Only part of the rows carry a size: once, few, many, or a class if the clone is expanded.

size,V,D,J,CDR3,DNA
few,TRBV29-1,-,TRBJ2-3,CSVQGIGDTQYF,TGCAGCGTTCAGGGGATCGGAGATACGCAGTATTTT
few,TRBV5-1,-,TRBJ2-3,CASSLDTTDTQYF,TGCGCCAGCAGCTTGGACACCACAGATACGCAGTATTTT
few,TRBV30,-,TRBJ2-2,CAWSLTSHGELFF,TGTGCCTGGAGTCTAACAAGCCACGGGGAGCTGTTTTTT
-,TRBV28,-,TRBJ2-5,CASSITSVKETQYF,TGTGCCAGCAGTATCACCTCCGTCAAAGAGACCCAGTACTTC
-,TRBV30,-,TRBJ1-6,CAWSLQGGGSPLHF,TGTGCCTGGAGTCTTCAGGGTGGAGGATCACCCCTCCACTTT
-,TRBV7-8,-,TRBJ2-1,CASSPRAYEQFF,TGTGCCAGCAGCCCGAGAGCCTATGAGCAGTTCTTC
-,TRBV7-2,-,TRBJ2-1,CASAKGGNEQFF,TGTGCCAGCGCCAAGGGGGGTAATGAGCAGTTCTTC
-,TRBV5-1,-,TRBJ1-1,CASSLEALGVTEAFF,TGCGCCAGCAGCTTGGAAGCTCTGGGGGTCACTGAAGCTTTCTTT
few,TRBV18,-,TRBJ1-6,CASQPQQYNSPLHF,TGTGCCAGTCAACCCCAGCAGTATAATTCACCCCTCCACTTT
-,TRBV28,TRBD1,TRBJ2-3,CASSTPTGGADTQYF,TGTGCCAGCAGTACCCCGACAGGGGGGGCAGATACGCAGTATTTT
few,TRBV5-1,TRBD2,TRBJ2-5,CASSLSGREETQYF,TGCGCCAGCAGCTTGAGCGGGAGGGAAGAGACCCAGTACTTC
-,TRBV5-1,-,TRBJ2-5,CASSLTRGSYQETQYF,TGCGCCAGCAGCTTAACTAGAGGCTCGTACCAAGAGACCCAGTACTTC
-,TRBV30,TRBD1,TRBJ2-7,CAWSTDRGVHEQYF,TGTGCCTGGAGTACAGACAGGGGGGTCCACGAGCAGTACTTC
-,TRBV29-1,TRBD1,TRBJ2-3,CSGRTGTGTDTQYF,TGCAGCGGAAGGACAGGGACAGGAACAGATACGCAGTATTTT
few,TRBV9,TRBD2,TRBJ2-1,CASSVGRDGGQFF,TGTGCCAGCAGCGTGGGGAGGGACGGTGGGCAGTTCTTC
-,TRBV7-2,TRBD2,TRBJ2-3,CASTAGGPGSQYF,TGTGCCAGCACAGCGGGAGGGCCCGGGTCGCAGTATTTT
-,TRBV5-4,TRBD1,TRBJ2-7,CASRLVATGTDPYEQYF,TGTGCCAGCAGGCTTGTCGCCACCGGGACAGACCCCTACGAGCAGTACTTC
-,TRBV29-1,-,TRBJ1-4,CSVIPGLTTNEKLFF,TGCAGCGTTATCCCGGGACTGACAACTAATGAAAAACTGTTTTTT
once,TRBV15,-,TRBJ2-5,CATSRVLETQYF,TGTGCCACCAGCAGAGTCCTAGAGACCCAGTACTTC
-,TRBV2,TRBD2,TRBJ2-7,CASKTTSGNYEQYF,TGTGCCAGCAAAACAACTAGCGGCAATTACGAGCAGTACTTC
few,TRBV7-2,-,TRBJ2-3,CASSLAPSTDTQYF,TGTGCCAGCAGCTTAGCCCCCTCCACAGATACGCAGTATTTT
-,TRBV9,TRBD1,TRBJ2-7,CASSADRATTYEQYF,TGTGCCAGCAGCGCCGACAGGGCAACGACCTACGAGCAGTACTTC
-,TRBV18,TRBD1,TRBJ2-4,CASSPDRGLNIQYF,TGTGCCAGCTCACCGGACAGGGGATTAAACATTCAGTACTTC
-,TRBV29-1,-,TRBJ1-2,CSIRTVGYGYTF,TGCAGCATCAGGACCGTGGGTTATGGCTACACCTTC
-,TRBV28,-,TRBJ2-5,CAIQEAQETQYF,TGTGCCATCCAGGAGGCTCAAGAGACCCAGTACTTC
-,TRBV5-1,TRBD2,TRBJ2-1,CASSLSGRFYNEQFF,TGCGCCAGCAGCTTAAGCGGGAGATTCTACAATGAGCAGTTCTTC
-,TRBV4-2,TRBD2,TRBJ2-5,CASSQPTAGGSAETQYF,TGTGCCAGCAGCCAACCGACCGCGGGGGGCTCGGCAGAGACCCAGTACTTC
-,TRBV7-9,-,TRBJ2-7,CASSLVSYEQYF,TGTGCCAGCAGCTTAGTCTCCTACGAGCAGTACTTC